What follows is one T cell receptor beta chain and its context. The data were taken from a study of shared clonotypes between healthy human individuals. The assay was run at deep level. The table came from immunoSEQ multiplex PCR; TCRdb's copy has only in-frame clones and leaves some out. The sample has about 2.4 million clones, roughly 93% seen once. The ends were cut back, 1 base at V and 3 bases at J, with 13 bases in the middle. The germline gives CDR1 SGHRS, CDR2 YFSETQ. The CDR3 runs to 15 residues. The receptor's source is a man aged 18 to 30 in good health. Some clones in this sample may be carry-over from other donors' samples. The V call is TRBV5-1, the J call TRBJ2-5; D may match TRBD1 or TRBD2 (5 bases each). The sample comprised naive CD4+ T cells from PBMCs. Subset given: CD45RA+ positively selected. The CDR3 coding sequence is TGCGCCAGCAGCTTGTATGGGGGAGCGGAAGAGACCCAGTACTTC. It codes for CASSLYGGAEETQYF.